This T cell receptor (beta chain) appears in the sequencing data of a study of T cell responses to AZD1222 COVID-19 vaccine. The study's findings and limits: Spike was spanned by vaccine-associated CD4 TCRs, which were dominant at 160-218 and 743-854. White British ancestry dominated among donors, who included more females, and clonal diversity was possibly underestimated. AZD1222 recipients seropositive at baseline numbered only 5 or 6. Repertoires were obtained solely post-peak T cell response.

Details on this clone: Antigen specificity is unknown.

Only in-frame clones appear in the TCRdb table, and some are missing; sequencing was by immunoSEQ multiplex PCR. The sample includes approximately 89,000 clones, 75% to 95% of them seen just once. CDR3 size: 14 residues. V was pared by 10 bases and J by 5 bases, with 20 bases between. Germline CDR1 ENHRY, CDR2 SYGVKD. Specimen: peripheral blood, collected on day 0 of MenACWY control vaccination. This TCR came from an adult in good health. J is TRBJ1-1 and V is TRBV10-3; no definite D call. The CDR3 loop is CATTFEPARTEAFF. The DNA of the CDR3 is TGTGCCACCACGTTTGAGCCGGCTAGGACTGAAGCTTTCTTT.